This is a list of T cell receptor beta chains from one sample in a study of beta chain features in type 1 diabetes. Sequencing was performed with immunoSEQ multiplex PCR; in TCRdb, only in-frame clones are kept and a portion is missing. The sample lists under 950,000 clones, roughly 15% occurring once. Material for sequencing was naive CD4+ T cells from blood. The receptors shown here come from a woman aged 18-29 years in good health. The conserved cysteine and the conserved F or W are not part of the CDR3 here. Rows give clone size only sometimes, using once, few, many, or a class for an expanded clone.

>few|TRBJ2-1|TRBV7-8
ASSLAHTGKGSEQF
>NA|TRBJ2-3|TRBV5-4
ASGLAGPDTQY
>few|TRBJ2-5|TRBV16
ASSRQGGETQY
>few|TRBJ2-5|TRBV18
ASSPMVRGRETQY
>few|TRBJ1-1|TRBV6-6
ASSRTGTNTEAF
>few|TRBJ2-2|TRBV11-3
ASSFPGWSGRTGELF
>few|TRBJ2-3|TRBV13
ASSRRTGTDTQY
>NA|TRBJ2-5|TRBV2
ASSEIGGRETQY
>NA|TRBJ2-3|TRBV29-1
SVVKAGATDTQY
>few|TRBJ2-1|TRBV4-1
ASSQEGAVFRSYNEQF
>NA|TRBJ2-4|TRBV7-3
ASSPGTGGNIQY
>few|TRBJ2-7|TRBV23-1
ASSHAPGLTREQY
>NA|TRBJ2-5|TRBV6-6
ASSYFVGQRETQY
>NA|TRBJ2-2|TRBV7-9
ASSYLGTQNTGELF
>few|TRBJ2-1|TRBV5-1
ASSREVSSYNEQF